Listed below are T cell receptor beta chains from one sample, sequenced in a study of cytomegalovirus exposure and HLA in healthy donors. TCRdb's copy holds only in-frame clones and misses some; the assay was immunoSEQ multiplex PCR. The listing records 150,000 to 200,000 clones. Specimen: PBMCs. Every receptor here comes from a woman in her fifties or sixties in good health and CMV-seronegative. Each CDR3 is given with its conserved first and last residue. Fields, in order: J gene, V gene, D gene, CDR3 protein, CDR3 DNA. D genes are given only for firm matches.

j_call: TRBJ2-5; v_call: TRBV7-2; d_call: .; cdr3_aa: CASSNEQTQYF; cdr3_nt: TGTGCCAGCAGCAATGAGCAGACCCAGTACTTC
j_call: TRBJ2-5; v_call: TRBV5-1; d_call: TRBD1; cdr3_aa: CASSLAGTEETQYF; cdr3_nt: TGCGCCAGCAGCTTGGCGGGGACAGAAGAGACCCAGTACTTC
j_call: TRBJ2-5; v_call: TRBV5-6; d_call: .; cdr3_aa: CASSLGGQVSGQETQYF; cdr3_nt: TGTGCCAGCAGCTTGGGGGGGCAGGTTTCGGGTCAAGAGACCCAGTACTTC
j_call: TRBJ1-5; v_call: TRBV4-3; d_call: .; cdr3_aa: CASSPWREYNQPQHF; cdr3_nt: TGCGCCAGCAGCCCTTGGCGGGAGTATAATCAGCCCCAGCATTTT
j_call: TRBJ1-5; v_call: TRBV19; d_call: .; cdr3_aa: CASSIDRGGNQPQHF; cdr3_nt: TGTGCCAGTAGTATAGACAGGGGAGGGAATCAGCCCCAGCATTTT
j_call: TRBJ2-3; v_call: TRBV4-2; d_call: TRBD2; cdr3_aa: CASGSGVAGFTDTQYF; cdr3_nt: TGTGCCAGCGGTTCCGGAGTAGCGGGGTTCACAGATACGCAGTATTTT
j_call: TRBJ1-4; v_call: TRBV19; d_call: .; cdr3_aa: CASSIGRTGDATNEKLFF; cdr3_nt: TGTGCCAGTAGTATCGGTAGAACAGGCGATGCAACTAATGAAAAACTGTTTTTT
j_call: TRBJ1-1; v_call: TRBV19; d_call: .; cdr3_aa: CASSMGEDTEAFF; cdr3_nt: TGTGCCAGTAGTATGGGTGAGGACACTGAAGCTTTCTTT
j_call: TRBJ2-2; v_call: TRBV30; d_call: TRBD2; cdr3_aa: CARSAVGTSRAGELFF; cdr3_nt: TGTGCCCGGTCAGCTGTGGGGACTAGCAGGGCCGGGGAGCTGTTTTTT
j_call: TRBJ1-4; v_call: TRBV5-1; d_call: TRBD1; cdr3_aa: CASSPGQGANTNEKLFF; cdr3_nt: TGCGCCAGCAGTCCGGGACAGGGGGCTAATACTAATGAAAAACTGTTTTTT
j_call: TRBJ2-5; v_call: TRBV6-5; d_call: TRBD2; cdr3_aa: CASTLGGTETQYF; cdr3_nt: TGTGCCAGCACCCTCGGGGGGACGGAGACCCAGTACTTC